This TCR beta chain is drawn from a study of control samples from healthy donors and cancer patients. Profiled with immunoSEQ multiplex PCR; TCRdb holds only in-frame clones, not every one. Counted here are roughly 200,000 clones, 80% to 95% occurring once; the ten biggest clones make up roughly 1.6%. The TCR was taken from a young man in good health. The sequenced material came from blood.

The CDR3: CAHSTGAQETQYF. The CDR3 coding sequence is TGTGCCCACTCGACAGGGGCGCAAGAGACCCAGTACTTC. V and J are TRBV30 and TRBJ2-5, with 8 bases aligning to TRBD1. With 8 bases clipped from V and 2 bases from J, the junction kept 7 bases outside the gene matches. This CDR3 spans 13 amino acids. Germline V gene lookup returns CDR1 GTSNPN and CDR2 SVGIG (reference sequence).